The table lists the clone carrying this T cell receptor beta chain with many counts. Its antigen is not identified. The record originates from a study of beta chain features in type 1 diabetes. Study-level background: Age, gender, cell numbers and subset yield matched between patients and controls. Across all samples, roughly 100,000,000 sorted cells were examined. General study findings and limits: It was among patients, rather than healthy donors, that naive, central memory and Treg TCRB repertoires appeared more similar.

With V trimmed by 10 bases and J by 5 bases, 6 bases remained unmatched. Germline V gives CDR1 WSHSY, CDR2 SAAADI. The CDR3 totals 12 residues. Reverse transcription of all isolated RNA meant that expressed TCRB transcripts were sequenced. Clones were read by immunoSEQ multiplex PCR, and TCRdb kept only the in-frame ones, dropping some. The top ten hold around 0.44% of the sample, which has over 300,000 clones, 8% seen once. The V and J genes are TRBV10-2 and TRBJ2-5, with 8 positions matching TRBD2. Input material: central memory CD4+ T cells from blood. This receptor was obtained from a woman between 18 and 29 years old in good health. CDR3 loop: CATRSSGETQYF. The CDR3 coding sequence is TGCGCCACGCGGTCTAGCGGGGAGACCCAGTACTTC.